The clone carrying this TCR beta chain showed up many times. Unique molecular identifiers were used to barcode this TCRbeta library. TCRdb redid the calling of the PCR reads with MiXCR, one entry per CDR3 protein. The sample records roughly 220,000 distinct CDR3 sequences, more than 7.5% being singletons. The V and J ends lost 0 bases and 5 bases, in that order; junction bases with no gene match: 4. The CDR3 has 14 residues. Germline values: CDR1 MNHEY, CDR2 SVGAGI. These data are taken from a study of T-cell reconstitution after alpha-beta-depleted transplantation in children. The chain employs TRBV6-5 and TRBJ2-7, with 7 nucleotides matching TRBD1. Source: PBMCs from the stem cell graft donor, taken from the stem cell graft. The clonotype comes from a human donor who donated a stem cell graft to a child with SCID. The CDR3 sequence: CASSYSGGHNEQYF. CDR3 sequence (DNA): TGTGCCAGCAGTTACTCAGGGGGCCACAACGAGCAGTACTTC.